The clone carrying this TCR beta chain showed up just a few times. Its antigen is not known. This sample stems from a study of T-cell reconstitution after alpha-beta-depleted transplantation in children. General observations from the study: T-cell numbers and diversity one year post-transplant derived largely from freshly generated T cells. Recipient T cells and thymic progenitors that survived gave rise to the high TCRbeta diversity observed at day 60 in some patients. About two months after transplant, alpha-beta T cells reportedly came from several hundred expanded graft clones.

The TCRbeta library was prepared with unique molecular identifiers. One entry per CDR3 protein, called by TCRdb with MiXCR from the PCR reads. The data show more than 400,000 distinct CDR3 sequences, about 10% seen once. Deletions cut 10 bases from V and 2 bases from J, with 18 bases between. Germline CDR1 and CDR2: SNHLY and FYNNEI. The CDR3 has 14 residues. This chain uses TRBV2 with TRBJ2-7; D is perhaps TRBD1 (6 bases). The material sequenced was PBMCs, mostly from graft donor cells, taken 180 days after TCRalphabeta/CD19-depleted stem cell transplant. The receptor's source is a female patient aged 2-9 years who had a stem cell transplant for aplastic anemia, so the T cells may come from the graft donor. The CDR3 DNA follows: TGTGCCACCAAGGAACAGGGATCAACCTACGAGCAGTACTTC. It is translated as CATKEQGSTYEQYF.